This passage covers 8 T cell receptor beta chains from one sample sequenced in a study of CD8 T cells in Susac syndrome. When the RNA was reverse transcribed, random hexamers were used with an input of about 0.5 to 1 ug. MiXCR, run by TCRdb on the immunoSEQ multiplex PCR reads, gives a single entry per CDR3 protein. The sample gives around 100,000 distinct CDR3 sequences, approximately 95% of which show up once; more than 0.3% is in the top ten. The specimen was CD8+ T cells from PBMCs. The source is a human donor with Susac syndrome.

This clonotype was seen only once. In nucleotides, the CDR3 is TGCGCCAGCAGCCGACAGGGAGGCTACGAGCAGTACTTC. It encodes CASSRQGGYEQYF. The chain carries TRBV4-1 and TRBJ2-7; weak D call: TRBD1 (7 bases). CDR1 and CDR2 from the germline V gene are MGHRA and YSYEKL. Trimming left V 4 bases short and J 3 bases short, with 10 bases between. This CDR3 contains 13 residues.

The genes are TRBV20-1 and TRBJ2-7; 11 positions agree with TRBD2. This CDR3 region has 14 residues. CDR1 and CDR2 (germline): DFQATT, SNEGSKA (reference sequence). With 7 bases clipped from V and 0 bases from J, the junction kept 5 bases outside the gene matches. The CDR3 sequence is CSVSTSGDSYEQYF. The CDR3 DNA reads TGCAGTGTATCGACTAGCGGGGACTCCTACGAGCAGTACTTC.

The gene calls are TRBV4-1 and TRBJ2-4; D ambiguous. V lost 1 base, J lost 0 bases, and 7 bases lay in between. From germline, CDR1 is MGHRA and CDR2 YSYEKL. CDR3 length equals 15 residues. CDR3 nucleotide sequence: TGCGCCAGCAGCCAAGGGAGCTTAGCCAAAAACATTCAGTACTTC. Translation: CASSQGSLAKNIQYF.

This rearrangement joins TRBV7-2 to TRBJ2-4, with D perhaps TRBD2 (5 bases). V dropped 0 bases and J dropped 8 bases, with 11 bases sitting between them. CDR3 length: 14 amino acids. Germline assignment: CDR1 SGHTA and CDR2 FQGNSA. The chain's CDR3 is CASSLAEGRDIQYF. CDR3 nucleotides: TGTGCCAGCAGCTTAGCTGAAGGGAGAGACATTCAGTACTTC.

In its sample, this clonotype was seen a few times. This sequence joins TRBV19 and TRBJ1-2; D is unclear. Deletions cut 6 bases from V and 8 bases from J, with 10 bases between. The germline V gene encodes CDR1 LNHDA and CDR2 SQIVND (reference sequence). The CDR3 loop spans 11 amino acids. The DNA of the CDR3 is TGTGCCAGTAGCAGTGGTGGGGGCTACACCTTC. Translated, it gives CASSSGGGYTF.

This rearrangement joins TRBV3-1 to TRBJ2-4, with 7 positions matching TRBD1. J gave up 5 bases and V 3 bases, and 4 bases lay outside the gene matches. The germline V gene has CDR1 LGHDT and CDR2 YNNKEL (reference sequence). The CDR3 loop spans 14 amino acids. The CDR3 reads CASSHPGQENIQYF. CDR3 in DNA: TGTGCCAGCAGCCACCCAGGACAGGAAAACATTCAGTACTTC.

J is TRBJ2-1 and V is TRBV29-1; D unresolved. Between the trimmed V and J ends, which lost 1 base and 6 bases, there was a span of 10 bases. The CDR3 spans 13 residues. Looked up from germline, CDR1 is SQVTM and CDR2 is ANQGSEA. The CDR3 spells CSVEGGWVNEQFF. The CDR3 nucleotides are TGCAGCGTTGAAGGAGGATGGGTCAATGAGCAGTTCTTC.

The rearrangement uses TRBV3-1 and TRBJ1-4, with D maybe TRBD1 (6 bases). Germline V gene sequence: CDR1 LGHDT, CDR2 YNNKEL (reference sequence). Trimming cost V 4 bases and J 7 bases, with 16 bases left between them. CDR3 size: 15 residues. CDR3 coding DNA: TGTGCCAGCAGCCCCGATGAAGGGGGTGGTGAAAAACTGTTTTTT. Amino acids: CASSPDEGGGEKLFF.